This T cell receptor (beta chain) originates from a study of low-dose radiotherapy and immunotherapy resistance in tumors. Study context: Individuals in Cohort 2 had 1 Gy per fraction every two weeks, adding up to 13 Gy over 26 weeks.

Sample time point: after trial treatment. Sample treatment: LDRT plus nivolumab, ipilimumab, low-dose cyclophosphamide and aspirin (RACIN trial). Ipilimumab, nivolumab, aspirin, low-dose cyclophosphamide and low-dose radiotherapy were administered to donors. Advanced solid tumors without tumor-infiltrating lymphocytes were required for inclusion. This clonotype was detected many times. Priming of first-strand cDNA relied on TRAV- and TRBV-specific primers (covering alpha and beta chains). TCR amplification involved around 22 PCR cycles with a constant-region primer and V-primer adapter. Isolated mRNA underwent amplification via in vitro transcription. TCRdb used MiXCR to reprocess the reads, holding one entry per CDR3 protein. The top ten clones hold 10% to 15% of a sample with roughly 95,000 distinct CDR3 sequences, approximately 22% of them seen once. The receptor comes from a female donor with ovarian cancer. This specimen was PBMCs, taken after low-dose radiotherapy plus immunotherapy.

The CDR3 DNA follows: TGTGCCAGCAGCCCCCGTCCGGGACAGCTTTACGAGCAGTACTTC. This encodes CASSPRPGQLYEQYF. The chain is built from TRBV9 and TRBJ2-7; 7 nucleotides match TRBD1. In germline, CDR1 is SGDLS, CDR2 YYNGEE. V trimming: 4 bases; J trimming: 4 bases; junction bases outside the gene matches: 11. This CDR3 spans 15 amino acids.